These 9 T cell receptor beta chains were all obtained from the same sample, sequenced in a study of early T cells in non-severe SARS-CoV-2 infection. TCRdb fed the 5' RACE reads into MiXCR, producing one record per CDR3 protein. The sample includes some 62,000 distinct CDR3 sequences, approximately 10% of them seen just once. The sequenced sample consisted of whole blood. These receptors were obtained from an adult who was a healthcare worker with PCR-confirmed SARS-CoV-2 infection or an uninfected control (not recorded which).

This clonotype has at least ten counts. The CDR3 loop is CASGLEVGESYGYTF. The CDR3 DNA reads as TGTGCTAGTGGTTTGGAGGTTGGGGAGAGCTATGGCTACACCTTC. The J gene is TRBJ1-2, the V gene TRBV12-5, with D unclear. CDR3 size: 15 residues. Germline V CDR1 and CDR2: LGHNT, FRNRAP. V was trimmed by 1 base and J by 4 bases, leaving 13 bases between them. Drawing the rest from reference TRBV12-5 and TRBJ1-2, the complete variable domain is DARVTQTPRHKVTEMGQEVTMRCQPILGHNTVFWYRQTMMQGLELLAYFRNRAPLDDSGMPKDRFSAEMPDATLATLKIQPSEPRDSAVYFCASGLEVGESYGYTFGSGTRLTVV.

The chain uses TRBV5-4 and TRBJ2-3; D is possibly TRBD1 or TRBD2 (5 bases each). V was trimmed by 5 bases and J by 5 bases, leaving 21 bases between them. CDR3 length equals 16 residues. Germline values: CDR1 SGHNT, CDR2 YYREEE (reference sequence). In nucleotides, the CDR3 is TGTGCCAGCAGTTCGTGGGCGGGTGGAAGGGGAGATACGCAGTATTTT. Its translation is CASSSWAGGRGDTQYF.

The chain combines TRBV7-6 with TRBJ2-3; 10 bases map to TRBD1. Germline-derived CDR1 and CDR2 are SGHVS and FNYEAQ. Trimming removed 5 bases from V and 5 bases from J; junction bases left unmatched: 4. The CDR3 length is 14 residues. The CDR3 region has the DNA TGTGCCAGCAGCCCCGGACAGGGGGGAGATACGCAGTATTTT. It translates to CASSPGQGGDTQYF.

The chain joins TRBV29-1 to TRBJ2-4, with D possibly TRBD2 on 7 matching bases. Between the trimmed V and J ends, which lost 6 bases and 3 bases, there was a span of 27 bases. CDR3 length: 18 residues. Germline V lookup: CDR1 SQVTM, CDR2 ANQGSEA. CDR3 coding DNA: TGCAGCGTCCACCGGGACTACGGCTGGAGGGGGGACAAAAACATTCAGTACTTC. Its translation: CSVHRDYGWRGDKNIQYF.

This clonotype was detected only a few times. The chain is built from TRBV12-3 or TRBV12-4 and TRBJ1-1, with a tentative D call TRBD1 (5 bases). The CDR3 extends over 12 amino acids. The ends were cut back, 3 bases at V and 5 bases at J, with 7 bases in the middle. The CDR3 region is CASSLKGTEAFF. CDR3 coding DNA: TGTGCCAGCAGTTTGAAGGGGACTGAAGCTTTCTTT.

The chain recombines TRBV11-2 with TRBJ2-4; no definite D call. This CDR3 is 16 amino acids long. Trimming cost V 1 base and J 0 bases, with 10 bases left between them. Germline-derived CDR1 and CDR2 are SGHAT and FQNNGV. CDR3 DNA: TGTGCCAGCAGCTTAGGCCAGATTCTAGCCAAAAACATTCAGTACTTC. Encoded protein: CASSLGQILAKNIQYF.

For the CDR3, the DNA is TGTGCCAGCAGCTTGGGACAGGTGACCCGGAGCGCAACCGGCTACACCTTC. Translation: CASSLGQVTRSATGYTF. The chain carries TRBV5-6 and TRBJ1-2; possibly TRBD1 for D (6 bases). Germline CDR1 reads SGHDT; CDR2 reads YYEEEE. The CDR3 has 17 amino acids. Trimming stripped 0 bases from V and 8 bases from J, with 23 bases between. The full variable domain, rest sourced from reference TRBV5-6 and TRBJ1-2, is DAGVTQSPTHLIKTRGQQVTLRCSPKSGHDTVSWYQQALGQGPQFIFQYYEEEERQRGNFPDRFSGHQFPNYSSELNVNALLLGDSALYLCASSLGQVTRSATGYTFGSGTRLTVV.

The J gene is TRBJ2-7, the V gene TRBV23-1, with a possible D match to TRBD1 (6 bases). TRBV23-1 qualifies as an ORF whose function is uncertain. The CDR3 runs 20 residues. V shed 4 bases and J shed 1 base, with 29 bases lying between them. CDR3 sequence: CASSPPHPDRCVGWSYEQYV. The CDR3 nucleotides read TGCGCCAGCAGTCCTCCCCATCCTGACAGGTGTGTGGGCTGGTCCTACGAGCAGTACGTC.

This clonotype was observed at least ten times. The chain joins TRBV7-2 to TRBJ1-1, with D uncertain. The V gene lost 3 bases and the J gene lost 5 bases, with 10 bases spanning the gap. Germline V gene data show CDR1 as SGHTA and CDR2 as FQGNSA. CDR3 length equals 13 residues. The CDR3 nucleotides are TGTGCCAGCAGCTTTTCTTCCAAGACTGAAGCTTTCTTT. Translation gives CASSFSSKTEAFF. Supplemented by reference TRBV7-2 and TRBJ1-1, the full variable domain reads GAGVSQSPSNKVTEKGKDVELRCDPISGHTALYWYRQSLGQGLEFLIYFQGNSAPDKSGLPSDRFSAERTGGSVSTLTIQRTQQEDSAVYLCASSFSSKTEAFFGQGTRLTVV.